This T cell receptor beta chain was profiled in a study of metastatic and nonmetastatic thyroid tumors. Study-wide background: Repertoire data that came from the blood and tumor or nodule tissue of malignant and benign thyroid patients were compared.

Per the study methods: Researchers built a distant-metastasis classifier for papillary thyroid cancer that drew on CDR3 differences across clinicopathological groups. MiXCR re-clonotyped the PCR reads for TCRdb. The V and J calls come from TCRdb's annotation, not from the publication. In the table there are over 30,000 clones, around 33% of which are singletons. General study points: Significantly greater TCR beta diversity was reportedly found in malignant thyroid tumors than in benign nodules (in blood and tumor).

This clone was detected ten times or more. The antigen is undetermined. All patients were untreated before thyroid surgery. V was pared by 7 bases and J by 4 bases, with 9 bases of the junction left unmatched. This CDR3 is built from 15 residues. The V gene is TRBV12-3 or TRBV12-4, the J gene TRBJ1-1, with 10 bases lining up with TRBD1. This clonotype originated in a female donor with papillary thyroid cancer or a benign thyroid nodule (not recorded which). Some clones in this sample may be carry-over from other donors' samples. Sequenced sample: tumor tissue. As DNA, the CDR3 is TGTGCCAGCACGCGACCGGGACAGGGGATCACTGAAGCTTTCTTT. This translates into CASTRPGQGITEAFF.